These 24 T cell receptor beta chains were sequenced from one sample in a study of tumor and adjacent non-tumor tissue in lung cancer. TCRbeta libraries were built with three rounds of nested PCR, modified from ARM-PCR. TCRdb analysed the multiplex PCR reads with MiXCR anew, one entry per CDR3 protein. Of fewer than 55,000 distinct CDR3 sequences listed, roughly 62% are singletons. The template was RNA from unsorted bulk tissue. More than 3 cm separated this lung sample from the edge of the tumor. Sequencing was carried out using distant non-tumor lung tissue. The receptors come from a woman in her thirties or forties with non-small cell lung cancer.

This clonotype was detected a few times. A read error may be the cause here, since a much bigger clone is one base away. This chain uses TRBV30 with TRBJ2-5, with unresolved D. The CDR3 is 11 residues long. Germline V CDR1 and CDR2: GTSNPN, SVGIG (reference sequence). The DNA of the CDR3 is TGTGCCTGGAGTGGACAAGAGATCCAGTACTTC. Its protein product is CAWSGQEIQYF. Looking up the rest from reference TRBV30 and TRBJ2-5 gives the full variable domain: SQTIHQWPATLVQPVGSPLSLECTVEGTSNPNLYWYRQAAGRGLQLLFYSVGIGQISSEVPQNLSASRPQDRQFILSSKKLLLSDSGFYLCAWSGQEIQYFGPGTRLLVL.

A word on this clonotype: At one boundary the junction diverges from the germline segment, which might be a read error. The rearrangement joins TRBV11-2 to TRBJ2-6; D perhaps matches TRBD1 (5 bases). The CDR3 is 16 amino acids. Germline V gene data show CDR1 as SGHAT and CDR2 as FQNNGV. Written as DNA, the CDR3 is TGTGCCGGCGGCTGGTCAGACCTCTCTGGGGCCAACATCCTGAGTTTC. This translates into CAGGWSDLSGANILSF.

Comment on this clonotype: This may be a read error, as it is one base from a much larger clone. The rearrangement uses TRBV5-1 and TRBJ1-2; D gene unclear. This CDR3 spans 14 amino acids. CDR1 and CDR2 from the germline V gene are SGHRS and YFSETQ. The CDR3 reads CASSLVSSNYGHTF. CDR3 bases: TGCGCCAGCAGCTTGGTCAGTTCTAACTATGGCCACACCTTC. Drawing the rest from reference TRBV5-1 and TRBJ1-2, the complete variable domain is KAGVTQTPRYLIKTRGQQVTLSCSPISGHRSVSWYQQTPGQGLQFLFEYFSETQRNKGNFPGRFSGRQFSNSRSEMNVSTLELGDSALYLCASSLVSSNYGHTFGSGTRLTVV.

To note about this clonotype: One junction end does not reproduce the germline sequence, and a read error may be involved. This chain uses TRBV11-2 with TRBJ1-3; D is ambiguous. The germline V gene has CDR1 SGHAT and CDR2 FQNNGV. The CDR3 is 15 amino acids. DNA for the CDR3: TGTGCCATCAGCGGACGGGGTACATCCGGAAACTCCATATATTTT. It translates to CAISGRGTSGNSIYF.

The chain has TRBV5-5 and TRBJ2-7; 7 bases are shared with TRBD1. The CDR3 contains 15 residues. From germline, CDR1 is SGHKS and CDR2 YYEKEE (reference sequence). This chain's CDR3 is CAGSQGQLVSYEQYF. The CDR3 region has the DNA TGTGCAGGCAGTCAGGGACAGCTTGTCTCCTACGAGCAGTACTTC. Variable domain in full (rest from reference TRBV5-5 and TRBJ2-7): DAGVTQSPTHLIKTRGQQVTLRCSPISGHKSVSWYQQVLGQGPQFIFQYYEKEERGRGNFPDRFSARQFPNYSSELNVNALLLGDSALYLCAGSQGQLVSYEQYFGPGTRLTVT.

Worth noting for this clonotype: A junction end diverges from the germline sequence, so it may reflect a read error. This chain links TRBV30 with TRBJ1-2; D unresolved. Germline CDR1 is GTSNPN and CDR2 is SVGIG (reference sequence). The CDR3 runs to 11 residues. Here the CDR3 reads CARKIAYGYIF. Here the CDR3 DNA reads TGTGCCAGGAAAATCGCGTATGGCTACATCTTC.

Worth noting for this clonotype: A read error may produce the germline difference seen at one junction end. The chain uses TRBV11-2 and TRBJ1-2; the D gene is possibly TRBD1 (5 bases). Germline lookup yields CDR1 SGHAT and CDR2 FQNNGV. The CDR3 totals 16 residues. DNA of the CDR3: TGTGCCAACAGCCCAGCCCTCTCAGACAGAGGCTATGGCTACACCTTC. Protein: CANSPALSDRGYGYTF.

In its sample, this clonotype was seen many times. This chain links TRBV6-2 or TRBV6-3 with TRBJ1-4; 7 bases fit TRBD1. Trimming at V came to 7 bases and at J to 7 bases, leaving 6 bases not matched to a gene. The germline V gene has CDR1 MNHEY and CDR2 SVGEGT. This CDR3 is 13 amino acids long. The CDR3 loop reads CASNDRVGEKLFF. The CDR3 DNA is TGTGCCAGCAATGACAGGGTTGGTGAAAAACTGTTTTTT.

A remark on this clonotype: A read error may produce the germline difference seen at one junction end. The J gene is TRBJ2-7, the V gene TRBV11-1, with TRBD2 identical over 7 bases. From germline, CDR1 is SGHAT and CDR2 FQDESV (reference sequence). The CDR3 covers 15 residues. The CDR3 nucleotides read TGTGCTAGCAGCTCTGGGGGGGAGGGCGACTACGAGCAGTACTTC. This encodes CASSSGGEGDYEQYF.

About this clonotype itself: A much larger clone differs from this one at a single base, so this may be a read error. This chain joins TRBV5-4 and TRBJ2-7, with D possibly TRBD2 on 6 matching bases. CDR3 length: 14 residues. The germline V gene has CDR1 SGHNT and CDR2 YYREEE (reference sequence). The chain's CDR3 is CASSLSGASYVQYF. Written as DNA, the CDR3 is TGTGCCAGCAGCTTGTCGGGAGCGTCCTACGTGCAGTACTTC.

This chain joins TRBV30 and TRBJ2-7; D is possibly TRBD2 (5 bases). V dropped 0 bases and J dropped 6 bases, with 18 bases sitting between them. Germline V CDR1 and CDR2: GTSNPN, SVGIG (reference sequence). The CDR3 contains 15 residues. Written as DNA, the CDR3 is TGTGCCTGGAGTGTGGGGAGAGAGGGCCAGAGCGAGCAGTACTTC. Protein sequence: CAWSVGREGQSEQYF.

A single count supports this clonotype. One end of the junction fails to match germline, which may point to a read error. V usage is TRBV28 and J usage is TRBJ1-2; D possibly corresponds to TRBD1 (6 bases). Germline V CDR1 and CDR2: MDHEN, SYDVKM. The CDR3 is made up of 17 amino acids. DNA of the CDR3: TGTGTCAGCAGTTTATTGATCGAAGGGGGACGAAACTATGGCTACACCTTC. Translating it yields CVSSLLIEGGRNYGYTF.

As regards this clonotype: A much larger clone lies one base from this, so it may be a read error. The CDR3, as DNA: TGCAGTGTATATCAAGGGACTAGATCCTACAAGCAGTACTTC. The encoded protein is CSVYQGTRSYKQYF. V gene TRBV20-1 combines with J gene TRBJ2-7; 8 nucleotides line up with TRBD2. The CDR3 totals 14 residues. Germline CDR1 and CDR2: DFQATT and SNEGSKA (reference sequence).

Concerning this clonotype itself: At one of its ends the junction is not consistent with the germline gene, which may arise from a read error. The chain joins TRBV6-2 or TRBV6-3 to TRBJ2-5; D assignment may be TRBD1 or TRBD2 (5 bases each). Germline-derived CDR1 and CDR2 are MNHEY and SVGEGT. CDR3 length: 14 residues. This chain's CDR3 is CASSRGTDLETQYF. CDR3 in DNA: TGTGCCAGCTCGAGGGGAACCGACCTGGAGACACAGTATTTC.

Details on this clonotype: This may come from a read error, since a much larger clone is one base off. V gene TRBV30 combines with J gene TRBJ2-7; D gene ambiguous. Looked up from germline, CDR1 is GTSNPN and CDR2 is SVGIG (reference sequence). CDR3 size: 14 residues. Trimming removed 3 bases at V and 0 bases at J, with 12 bases between. CDR3 sequence reads: CAWRGCESSYEQYF. The CDR3 DNA reads TGTGCCTGGAGGGGGTGTGAGAGCTCCTACGAGCAGTACTTC.

Regarding this clonotype: The germline gene is not matched at one end of the junction; a read error may be the cause. J is TRBJ2-7 and V is TRBV5-6; D is unresolved. The germline gives CDR1 SGHDT, CDR2 YYEEEE. The CDR3 extends over 14 amino acids. In nucleotides, the CDR3 is TGTGCCAGCGGTCAGGTAAGGATTACCTACGAACAGTACTTC. This codes for CASGQVRITYEQYF.

There are many counts of this clonotype. The chain uses TRBV14 and TRBJ2-6; TRBD1 aligns across 9 bases. The trim removed 4 bases at V and 0 bases at J, leaving 7 bases unmatched. The CDR3 spans 18 residues. In germline, CDR1 is SGHDN, CDR2 FVKESK. Here the CDR3 DNA reads TGTGCCAGCAGCCCGGGACAGGGAGACATCTCTGGGGCCAACGTCCTGACTTTC. Translation: CASSPGQGDISGANVLTF. Filled out from reference TRBV14 and TRBJ2-6, the complete variable domain reads EAGVTQFPSHSVIEKGQTVTLRCDPISGHDNLYWYRRVMGKEIKFLLHFVKESKQDESGMPNNRFLAERTGGTYSTLKVQPAELEDSGVYFCASSPGQGDISGANVLTFGAGSRLTVL.

The chain employs TRBV27 and TRBJ2-5, with D perhaps matching TRBD1 or TRBD2 (5 bases each). The CDR3 loop spans 12 amino acids. V lost 2 bases to trimming and J lost 6 bases, with 7 bases between them. Germline V lookup: CDR1 MNHEY, CDR2 SMNVEV (reference sequence). Here the CDR3 reads CASSLTGQTQYF. The DNA for the CDR3 is TGTGCCAGCAGTTTAACGGGGCAGACCCAGTACTTC.

As for this clonotype: It is likely a read error, because the conserved phenylalanine at the end of the CDR3 is missing. Because the CDR3's place on the DNA is in doubt, the DNA is left out and the CDR3 is given as listed by TCRdb. The J gene is TRBJ1-6, the V gene TRBV6-5; the table's D call TRBD1 went unverified against the DNA. Looked up from germline, CDR1 is MNHEY and CDR2 is SVGAGI. The CDR3 length equals 15 residues, ends included. CDR3 protein: CASGGRTGRRSPPHI.

The CDR3 here is CSASPAGSGYEQYF. The CDR3 DNA reads TGCAGTGCTAGCCCCGCAGGGTCTGGGTACGAGCAGTACTTC. The chain employs TRBV20-1 and TRBJ2-7; weak D call: TRBD1 (5 bases). The CDR3 is 14 amino acids. Trimming removed 3 bases from V and 4 bases from J, with 16 bases in between. Germline-derived CDR1 and CDR2 are DFQATT and SNEGSKA (reference sequence).

This clonotype appeared many times. The V and J genes are TRBV12-3 or TRBV12-4 and TRBJ2-5, with 8 bases fitting TRBD2. Trimming took 7 bases from V and 2 from J; bases not matched to a gene: 21. The CDR3 covers 19 residues. CDR3 sequence (DNA): TGTGCCAGCACACCCCTGGGGGTAGCGGGGACATTCAGTCAAGAGACCCAGTACTTC. Its protein is CASTPLGVAGTFSQETQYF.

To note about this clonotype: A junction end diverges from the germline sequence, so it may reflect a read error. In nucleotides, the CDR3 is TGTGCCTGGCACAGGGCGAACGCTGAAGCTTTCTTT. Protein sequence: CAWHRANAEAFF. The chain employs TRBV30 and TRBJ1-1; a weak D match, TRBD1 (6 bases). The CDR3 is made up of 12 amino acids. Germline lookup yields CDR1 GTSNPN and CDR2 SVGIG (reference sequence).

The sample holds many counts of this clonotype. This chain links TRBV30 with TRBJ2-3; D is uncertain. Germline CDR1 and CDR2: GTSNPN and SVGIG (reference sequence). Deletions cut 0 bases from V and 5 bases from J, with 6 bases between. The CDR3 runs 12 residues. The CDR3 spells CAWSVYGDTQYF. The CDR3 coding sequence is TGTGCCTGGAGTGTATATGGAGATACGCAGTATTTT.

Comment on this clonotype: A much larger clone differs from this one at a single base, so this may be a read error. The J gene is TRBJ2-1, the V gene TRBV30; TRBD2 is a possible D gene (6 bases). From germline, CDR1 is GTSNPN and CDR2 SVGIG (reference sequence). This CDR3 is built from 13 residues. CDR3 DNA sequence: TGTACCTGGATTGGACTAACCCTCAATGAGCAGTTCTTC. Protein product: CTWIGLTLNEQFF.